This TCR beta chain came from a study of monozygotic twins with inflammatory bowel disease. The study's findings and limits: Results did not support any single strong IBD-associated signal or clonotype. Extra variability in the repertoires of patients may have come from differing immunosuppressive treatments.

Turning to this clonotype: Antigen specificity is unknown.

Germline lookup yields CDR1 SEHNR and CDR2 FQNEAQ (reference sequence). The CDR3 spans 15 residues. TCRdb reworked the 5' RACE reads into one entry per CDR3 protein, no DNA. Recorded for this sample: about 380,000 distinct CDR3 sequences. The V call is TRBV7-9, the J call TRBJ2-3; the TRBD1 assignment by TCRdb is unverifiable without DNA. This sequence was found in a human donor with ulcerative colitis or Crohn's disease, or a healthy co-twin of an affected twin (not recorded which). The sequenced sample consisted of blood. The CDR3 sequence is CASTHRDRGPDTQYF.